The 19 T cell receptor beta chains below all came from one sample that was sequenced in a study of CD8+ T cells in alopecia areata (dated by TCRdb to 2016 to 2018). The sample's time point label, decoded: about four weeks on oral tofacitinib. Taken with the paper, the label for treatment or condition translates to: oral pan-JAK inhibitor, 5-10 mg twice daily. Library method: the immunoSEQ multiplex PCR assay. RNA was extracted from all samples and reverse transcribed into cDNA as template for TCR sequencing. Imported from immuneACCESS, the table was reduced by TCRdb to in-frame sequences with V and J called. These copies leave out some clones; in studies compared against another copy, an unresolved V gene accounts for under half, and the cause of the remainder is not known. Within this sample are some 200,000 clones, with about three fifths of them counted one time only. In total, the top ten clones hold 1.6% of the sample.

The sequenced sample was CD4+ T cells sorted from blood, obtained at week 4, from a patient treated with tofacitinib. Receptor source: a human donor with alopecia areata.

The V call is TRBV2, the J call TRBJ1-5; D unclear. CDR1 and CDR2 from the germline V gene are SNHLY and FYNNEI. Trimming cost V 4 bases and J 2 bases, with 12 bases left between them. There are 15 residues in the CDR3. The CDR3 nucleotides read TGTGCCAGCAGTGGAAGCCTTGGGGGCAATCAGCCCCAGCATTTT. Translating it yields CASSGSLGGNQPQHF.

This chain uses TRBV5-1 with TRBJ2-3, with D perhaps TRBD1 or TRBD2 (5 bases each). Germline V CDR1 and CDR2: SGHRS, YFSETQ. V gave up 1 base and J gave up 4 bases, with 22 bases separating them. The CDR3 runs to 18 residues. The CDR3 coding sequence is TGCGCCAGCAGCTTGTGGGGCTCGGGGCCATCCCAGGCAGATACGCAGTATTTT. The encoded protein is CASSLWGSGPSQADTQYF.

J is TRBJ1-6 and V is TRBV2, with 9 bases aligning to TRBD1. CDR1 is SNHLY, CDR2 FYNNEI, per germline. CDR3 length: 15 amino acids. J was trimmed by 7 bases and V by 5 bases; bases with no gene match: 6. The CDR3 DNA is TGTGCCAGCAGTCGGGACAGGGTGCCGAATTCACCCCTCCACTTT. Amino acids: CASSRDRVPNSPLHF.

V is TRBV13 and J is TRBJ2-7; tentative D call: TRBD2 (5 bases). The CDR3 spans 15 residues. Germline loops: CDR1 PRHDT, CDR2 FYEKMQ (reference sequence). Trimming left V 5 bases short and J 1 base short, with 15 bases between. The CDR3 DNA follows: TGTGCCAGCAGCCGGACCTTACTAGAATCCTACGAGCAGTACTTC. As protein: CASSRTLLESYEQYF.

The genes are TRBV14 and TRBJ2-3; D is uncertain. Trimming removed 1 base from V and 6 bases from J, with 20 bases in between. The germline V gene has CDR1 SGHDN and CDR2 FVKESK. The CDR3 sequence is 17 residues long. CDR3 bases: TGTGCCAGCAGCCAAGGGGCTTTTTGGGGATCGGTGGATACGCAGTATTTT. Amino acid sequence: CASSQGAFWGSVDTQYF.

This sequence joins TRBV29-1 and TRBJ1-5; no clear D. This CDR3 is built from 13 residues. The ends were cut back, 4 bases at V and 2 bases at J, with 9 bases in the middle. Germline-derived CDR1 and CDR2 are SQVTM and ANQGSEA. CDR3 region: CSVGGSRNQPQHF. The DNA of the CDR3 is TGCAGCGTTGGTGGGAGTCGCAATCAGCCCCAGCATTTT.

The V and J genes are TRBV30 and TRBJ2-3; TRBD2 aligns across 7 bases. This CDR3 is built from 15 residues. V gave up 0 bases and J gave up 3 bases; unmatched junction bases: 6. From germline, CDR1 is GTSNPN and CDR2 SVGIG (reference sequence). CDR3 bases: TGTGCCTGGAGTGTGGGAGGGCCCCGGACAGATACGCAGTATTTT. The encoded protein is CAWSVGGPRTDTQYF.

This clone was observed once. The J gene is TRBJ1-1, the V gene TRBV29-1; possible D gene TRBD1, 5 bases. The CDR3 extends over 13 amino acids. Germline V CDR1 and CDR2: SQVTM, ANQGSEA. V was trimmed by 4 bases and J by 1 base, leaving 10 bases between them. The CDR3 region is CSVAGRTNTEAFF. The DNA for the CDR3 is TGCAGCGTTGCGGGACGGACGAACACTGAAGCTTTCTTT.

The chain employs TRBV6-6 and TRBJ1-2; 12 positions match TRBD1. This CDR3 has 14 amino acids. CDR1 and CDR2 from the germline V gene are MNHNY and SVGAGI (reference sequence). J gave up 8 bases and V 9 bases, and 10 bases lay outside the gene matches. CDR3 residues: CASTGTGGGIGYTF. The CDR3 DNA reads as TGTGCCAGTACCGGGACAGGGGGCGGAATCGGCTACACCTTC.

This clone showed up just a few times. The chain carries TRBV4-3 and TRBJ2-6, with a weak D call TRBD2 (5 bases). Germline V gene sequence: CDR1 LGHNA, CDR2 YSLEER. This CDR3 contains 16 residues. The germline V and J ends were trimmed by 1 base and 4 bases, with 11 bases remaining between them. CDR3 residues: CASSQVGGSGANVLTF. CDR3 nucleotide sequence: TGCGCCAGCAGCCAAGTAGGCGGGTCCGGGGCCAACGTCCTGACTTTC.

The CDR3 loop is CASSEIGTQYF. The CDR3 nucleotides are TGTGCCAGCAGTGAAATCGGTACGCAGTATTTT. The chain links TRBV2 to TRBJ2-3; D not resolved. V dropped 2 bases and J dropped 8 bases, with 5 bases sitting between them. This CDR3 region has 11 residues. From germline, CDR1 is SNHLY and CDR2 FYNNEI.

The chain carries TRBV18 and TRBJ2-3, with 8 bases that match TRBD2. Trimming removed 3 bases from V and 3 bases from J; junction bases left unmatched: 14. CDR1 and CDR2 (germline): KGHSH, LQKENI. The CDR3 contains 18 residues. CDR3 amino acids: CASSPAKQRGYGTDTQYF. CDR3 sequence (DNA): TGTGCCAGCTCACCTGCTAAGCAGCGGGGGTATGGGACAGATACGCAGTATTTT.

The chain joins TRBV4-3 to TRBJ2-2; 7 positions match TRBD2. Germline loops: CDR1 LGHNA, CDR2 YSLEER. This CDR3 contains 14 residues. V lost 3 bases, J lost 4 bases, and 2 bases stayed unmatched. The CDR3 is CASSQGGITGELFF. The CDR3 region has the DNA TGCGCCAGCAGCCAGGGGGGGATCACCGGGGAGCTGTTTTTT.

The V gene is TRBV27, the J gene TRBJ2-2, with D hard to call. The V end was cut by 4 bases, the J end by 1 base, with 1 base between. Germline CDR1 is MNHEY and CDR2 is SMNVEV (reference sequence). This CDR3 is built from 12 residues. CDR3 nucleotide sequence: TGTGCCAGCAGTTGGAACACCGGGGAGCTGTTTTTT. Its protein product is CASSWNTGELFF.

This chain connects TRBV5-1 to TRBJ2-3; 9 bases align to TRBD1. This CDR3 is built from 17 residues. Germline CDR1 is SGHRS and CDR2 is YFSETQ. Trimming removed 1 base from V and 3 bases from J; junction bases left unmatched: 9. CDR3 bases: TGCGCCAGCAGCTTGCCGGCCGGGACAGGGATTACAGATACGCAGTATTTT. It yields the protein CASSLPAGTGITDTQYF.

This clone was seen only a few times. The chain combines TRBV19 with TRBJ1-5; maybe TRBD1 (6 bases). The CDR3 consists of 14 residues. CDR1 is LNHDA and CDR2 is SQIVND in the germline V gene (reference sequence). The V gene lost 8 bases and the J gene lost 7 bases, with 18 bases spanning the gap. This CDR3 is CASCLTGGRQPQHF. The CDR3 nucleotides are TGTGCCAGTTGTTTGACAGGAGGAAGACAGCCCCAGCATTTT.

The V and J genes are TRBV11-2 and TRBJ2-2; 7 bases agree with TRBD2. In germline, CDR1 is SGHAT, CDR2 FQNNGV. The trim removed 1 base at V and 0 bases at J, leaving 2 bases unmatched. The CDR3 consists of 16 residues. DNA of the CDR3: TGTGCCAGCAGCTTAGTACGGGGGGCGAACACCGGGGAGCTGTTTTTT. Translation: CASSLVRGANTGELFF.

J is TRBJ2-1 and V is TRBV29-1; D gene uncertain. The CDR3 sequence is 12 residues long. CDR1 is SQVTM, CDR2 ANQGSEA, per germline. The V gene lost 3 bases and the J gene lost 5 bases, with 8 bases spanning the gap. CDR3 sequence: CSVDPTHNEQFF. The CDR3 DNA follows: TGCAGCGTTGATCCAACACACAATGAGCAGTTCTTC.

V is TRBV6-5 and J is TRBJ2-3, with 9 bases lining up with TRBD2. Germline-derived CDR1 and CDR2 are MNHEY and SVGAGI. CDR3 length equals 15 residues. V lost 4 bases, J lost 1 base, and 3 bases stayed unmatched. The CDR3 region has the DNA TGTGCCAGCAGTTTGGCTAGCGGGGGCACAGATACGCAGTATTTT. Translation gives CASSLASGGTDTQYF.